A few counts support the clone carrying this T cell receptor beta chain. What it recognizes is unknown. The sample comes from a study of long-term antiretroviral therapy in people with HIV. Overall study findings and caveats: Blood was collected between about 2004 and 2017, possibly under older ART regimens.

The CDR3 has 13 amino acids. The V gene's germline CDR1 is SGHAT and CDR2 FQNNGV. V dropped 2 bases and J dropped 1 base, with 5 bases sitting between them. The assay, immunoSEQ v3.0, was run at survey level. TCRdb's table, derived via immunoSEQ multiplex PCR, lists solely in-frame clones and lacks some. Of 20,000 or so clones listed, roughly 89% are singletons. Sequencing used unsorted PBMCs, obtained 2.1 years after starting antiretroviral therapy. This receptor was identified in a man between 18 and 29 years old with HIV. This chain uses TRBV11-2 with TRBJ1-1, with no clear D. The CDR3 region is CASSLSRNTEAFF. The CDR3 DNA reads TGTGCCAGCAGCTTATCGCGGAACACTGAAGCTTTCTTT.